Given below is one T cell receptor (beta chain) in context. It lacks a known antigen. The sample holds no much larger clone one base away, and base qualities are not on file. This sample stems from a study of blood T cell repertoires in COVID-19 (dated by TCRdb to about 2020). For the wider study: Samples covering the acute and convalescent phases of COVID-19 were provided by collaborators in the United States, Italy and Spain. The material from the prospective study consisted of cDNA or gDNA derived from T cells, B-cell-depleted T cells, or PBMCs. Subjects who had been exposed to COVID-19, were actively infected with it, or had recovered from it provided the deeply sampled blood TCRbeta repertoires that made up the dataset. A freely available public database, intended as a resource for researchers studying the immune response to SARS-CoV-2, is where the repertoires were released. Samples came from the ongoing ImmuneRACE study (first 160 participants) plus 1,254 subjects from 6 global collaborators. A de-identified subject ID, COVID-19 status, age in years and sex were almost always included in the sample metadata. Where available, HLA class I and class II types were taken from metadata supplied by the sample provider and were not determined by assay-based typing. Broader findings and caveats from the paper: The quantity of clinical and demographic metadata differed by source and by participant and was supplied without curation.

The germline V gene yields SGDLS for CDR1 and YYNGEE for CDR2. Measured from the cysteine to the phenylalanine, the CDR3 is 17 residues long. The retained sequence is limited to the CDR3, 51 bases, with the frame set at the first base. V trim: 0 bases; J trim: 4 bases; unmatched bases: 9. TCRbeta CDR3 regions were amplified from genomic DNA by means of the immunoSEQ Assay, a bias-controlled multiplex PCR. Regarding the original processing steps: The number of nucleated cells in each sample was estimated by amplification of reference gene primers within the assay. To quantify the absolute abundance of each unique TCRbeta CDR3 rearrangement, sequence reads were collapsed and filtered. For each sample, productive Simpson clonality was calculated as the square root of Simpson's diversity index over productive rearrangements. Entries here come from immuneACCESS through TCRdb and include only in-frame sequences with V and J called. Some clones fail to appear in such tables; in the studies checked, an unresolved V gene covers under half of the shortfall, and the cause of the remainder is unknown. V and J calls and clone size follow that table, whereas D and trimming were derived from the DNA. A total of about 53,000 clones appear in this sample, 89% of them only once. Of the sample, 4.9% is held by the ten largest clones.

Whole blood was collected in K2EDTA tubes by collaborating institutions according to the institutions' own protocols. Collaborator samples were shipped for TCRbeta analysis as frozen whole blood, isolated PBMCs, or DNA extracted from either sample type. In this chain, TRBV9 is recombined with TRBJ2-3; 9 bases in the middle match TRBD2. The sequence was obtained from a man aged 55 to 70 with active COVID-19. Sequenced: peripheral blood. CDR3 loop: CASSVALGAGGSDTQYF. The DNA reads as follows: TGTGCCAGCAGCGTAGCCCTCGGTGCGGGGGGGTCAGATACGCAGTATTTT.